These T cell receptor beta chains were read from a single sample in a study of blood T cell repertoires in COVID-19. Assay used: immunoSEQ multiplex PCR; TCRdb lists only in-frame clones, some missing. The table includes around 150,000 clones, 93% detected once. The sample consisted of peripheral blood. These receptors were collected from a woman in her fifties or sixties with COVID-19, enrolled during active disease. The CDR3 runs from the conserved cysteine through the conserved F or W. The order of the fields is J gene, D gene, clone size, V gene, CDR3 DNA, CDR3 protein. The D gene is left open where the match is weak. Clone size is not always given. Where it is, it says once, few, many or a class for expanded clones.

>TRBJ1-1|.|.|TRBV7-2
TGTGCCAGCAGCCCCGGCCCACGGGGCACTGAAGCTTTCTTT
CASSPGPRGTEAFF
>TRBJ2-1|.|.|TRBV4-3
TGCGCCAGCAGCCGAAGCAATGGGGCGGCCTCCTACAATGAGCAGTTCTTC
CASSRSNGAASYNEQFF
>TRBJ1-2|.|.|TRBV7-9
TGTGCCAGCAGCCCCCTTTGGGAAGGGGGTCGGGGCTACACCTTC
CASSPLWEGGRGYTF
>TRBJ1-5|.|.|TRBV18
TGTGCCAGCTCACCAGGGGCGGGCAATCAGCCCCAGCATTTT
CASSPGAGNQPQHF
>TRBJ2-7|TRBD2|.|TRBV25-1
TGTGCCAGCAGTGAATACGGACTAGTGTACGAGCAGTACTTC
CASSEYGLVYEQYF
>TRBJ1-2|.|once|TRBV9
TGTGCCAGCAGCGTAGTGGGGGAGGGGTATGGCTACACCTTC
CASSVVGEGYGYTF
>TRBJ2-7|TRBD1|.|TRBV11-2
TGTGCCAGCAGCGCCCGGGACAGGGTCTACGAGCAGTACTTC
CASSARDRVYEQYF
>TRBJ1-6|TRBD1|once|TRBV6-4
TGTGCCAGCAGTGACTCTGGGGACAGGCGCCAATATAATTCACCCCTCCACTTT
CASSDSGDRRQYNSPLHF
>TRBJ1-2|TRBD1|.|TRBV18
TGTGCCAGCTCAGAGACAGGGGATTCTTATGGCTACACCTTC
CASSETGDSYGYTF
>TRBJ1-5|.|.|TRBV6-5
TGTGCCAGTAATATACCGGAGCCCCAGCATTTT
CASNIPEPQHF
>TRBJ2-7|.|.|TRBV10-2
TGCGCCAGCAGTGAGGTGCTAGCGATTGACGAGCAGTACTTC
CASSEVLAIDEQYF
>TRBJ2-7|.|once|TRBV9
TGTGCCAGCAGCGTAGGAGGGACACCTAACTACGAGCAGTACTTC
CASSVGGTPNYEQYF
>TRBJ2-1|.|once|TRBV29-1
TGCAGCGCTACTCCCCACAATGAGCAGTTCTTC
CSATPHNEQFF
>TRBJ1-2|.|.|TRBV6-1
TGTGCCAGCAGTGATCCAATGAGGGGGGGTTATGGCTACACCTTC
CASSDPMRGGYGYTF
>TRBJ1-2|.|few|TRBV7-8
TGTGCCAGCAGCTTAGAGGGTAGGGGAAGAGGCTACACCTTC
CASSLEGRGRGYTF
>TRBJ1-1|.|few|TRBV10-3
TGTGCCATCAGTGTAGGGGTCACTGAAGCTTTCTTT
CAISVGVTEAFF
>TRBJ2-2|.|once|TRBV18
TGTGCCAGCTCCCGCAACCCGAGTGACACCGGGGAGCTGTTTTTT
CASSRNPSDTGELFF
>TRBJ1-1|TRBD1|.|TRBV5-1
TGCGCCAGCAGCTCTCGGACAGGGGGGAACACTGAAGCTTTCTTT
CASSSRTGGNTEAFF
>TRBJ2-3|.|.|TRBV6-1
TGTGCCAGCAGTGAATGGGCGGCTAGCGGCACAGATACGCAGTATTTT
CASSEWAASGTDTQYF
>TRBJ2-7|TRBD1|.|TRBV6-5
TGTGCCAGCAGTAGGACAGGGAGCTCCTACGAGCAGTACTTC
CASSRTGSSYEQYF
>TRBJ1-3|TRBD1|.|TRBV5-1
TGCGCCAGCAGCAACCGACAGGGCACCTCTGGAAACACCATATATTTT
CASSNRQGTSGNTIYF
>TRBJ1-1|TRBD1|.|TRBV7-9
TGTGCCAGCAGCCCCGGGGGGACAGGGGGCGCGAAGGAAGCTTTCTTT
CASSPGGTGGAKEAFF
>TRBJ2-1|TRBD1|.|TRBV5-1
TGCGCCAGCAGCTTTCAGGGGGCCGCAGGCAATGAGCAGTTCTTC
CASSFQGAAGNEQFF
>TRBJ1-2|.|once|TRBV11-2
TGTGCCAGCAGTTACGGGGTGGGGGGCTATGGCTACACCTTC
CASSYGVGGYGYTF
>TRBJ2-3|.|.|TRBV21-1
TGTGCCAGCAGCCCGAGGATATCGGACAGGGGGTGGTGGACAGATACGCAGTATTTT
CASSPRISDRGWWTDTQYF
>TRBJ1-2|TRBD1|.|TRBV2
TGTGCCAGCAGCCGAACGAGAGGGGGCGCAAGCTATGGCTACACCTTC
CASSRTRGGASYGYTF
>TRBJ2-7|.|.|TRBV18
TGTGCCAGCCCTTACGAGCAGTACTTC
CASPYEQYF
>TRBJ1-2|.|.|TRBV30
TGTGCCTTGGAAGTGGGGAGGGACCTTGGCTACACCTTC
CALEVGRDLGYTF
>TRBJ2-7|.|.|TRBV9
TGTGCCAGCAGCGTAGAGGCAACAGGACCCCCCTACGAGCAGTACTTC
CASSVEATGPPYEQYF
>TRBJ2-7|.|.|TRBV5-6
TGTGCCAGCTTCGGGACTGACTCCTACGAGCAGTACTTC
CASFGTDSYEQYF
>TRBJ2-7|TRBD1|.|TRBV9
TGTGCCAGCAGCGTAGCAGGGACAGGGCCCTACGAGCAGTACTTC
CASSVAGTGPYEQYF
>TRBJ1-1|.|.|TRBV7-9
TGTGCCAGCAGCTCGACCCGGTCTCAGGTCCACACTGAAGCTTTCTTT
CASSSTRSQVHTEAFF
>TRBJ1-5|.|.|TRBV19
TGTGCCAGTAGTATAAAGGGGCTGGGCAATCAGCCCCAGCATTTT
CASSIKGLGNQPQHF
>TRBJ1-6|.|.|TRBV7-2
TGTGCCAGCAGCACCCCCTCAGGGCGAAATTCACCCCTCCACTTT
CASSTPSGRNSPLHF
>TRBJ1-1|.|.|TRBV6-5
TGTGCCAGCAACACAGGGTGGCTGACTGAAGCTTTCTTT
CASNTGWLTEAFF
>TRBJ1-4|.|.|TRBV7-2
TGTGCCAGCAGCTTAGCCCAGGGCAGGGGTGAAAAACTGTTTTTT
CASSLAQGRGEKLFF
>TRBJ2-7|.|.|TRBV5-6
TGTGCCAGCAGCTCAACAGTCTACGAGCAGTACTTC
CASSSTVYEQYF
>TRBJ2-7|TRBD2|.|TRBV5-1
TGCGCCAGCAGCTTGCGGACTAGCGGGGGCCTCGACTCCTACGAGCAGTACTTC
CASSLRTSGGLDSYEQYF
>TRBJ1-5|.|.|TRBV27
TGTGCCAGCAGTCCTAGGGGGTACAATCAGCCCCAGCATTTT
CASSPRGYNQPQHF
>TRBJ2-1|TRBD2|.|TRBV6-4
TGTGCCAGCAGTGAACAGAGCGGGGGGGCGTATGAGCAGTTCTTC
CASSEQSGGAYEQFF
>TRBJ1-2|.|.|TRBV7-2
TGTGCCAGCACCCCACAGGGCAACTATGGCTACACCTTC
CASTPQGNYGYTF
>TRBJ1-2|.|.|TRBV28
TGTGCCAGCAGTGCGACTGTGTATGGCTACACCTTC
CASSATVYGYTF